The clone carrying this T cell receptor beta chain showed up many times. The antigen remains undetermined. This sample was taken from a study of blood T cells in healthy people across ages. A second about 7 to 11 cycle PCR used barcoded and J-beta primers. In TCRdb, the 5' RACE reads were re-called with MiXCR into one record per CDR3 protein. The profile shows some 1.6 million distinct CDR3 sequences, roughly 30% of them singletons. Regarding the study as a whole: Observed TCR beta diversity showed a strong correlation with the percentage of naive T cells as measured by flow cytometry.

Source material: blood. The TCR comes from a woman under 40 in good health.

Here the CDR3 reads CASSRDLYNEQFF. The CDR3 DNA reads TGTGCCAGCAGCCGGGACTTATACAATGAGCAGTTCTTC. This chain uses TRBV7-3 with TRBJ2-1; D is possibly TRBD2 (6 bases). CDR3 length: 13 amino acids. Germline CDR1 and CDR2: SGHTA and FQGTGA. Trimming cost V 5 bases and J 4 bases, with 9 bases left between them.